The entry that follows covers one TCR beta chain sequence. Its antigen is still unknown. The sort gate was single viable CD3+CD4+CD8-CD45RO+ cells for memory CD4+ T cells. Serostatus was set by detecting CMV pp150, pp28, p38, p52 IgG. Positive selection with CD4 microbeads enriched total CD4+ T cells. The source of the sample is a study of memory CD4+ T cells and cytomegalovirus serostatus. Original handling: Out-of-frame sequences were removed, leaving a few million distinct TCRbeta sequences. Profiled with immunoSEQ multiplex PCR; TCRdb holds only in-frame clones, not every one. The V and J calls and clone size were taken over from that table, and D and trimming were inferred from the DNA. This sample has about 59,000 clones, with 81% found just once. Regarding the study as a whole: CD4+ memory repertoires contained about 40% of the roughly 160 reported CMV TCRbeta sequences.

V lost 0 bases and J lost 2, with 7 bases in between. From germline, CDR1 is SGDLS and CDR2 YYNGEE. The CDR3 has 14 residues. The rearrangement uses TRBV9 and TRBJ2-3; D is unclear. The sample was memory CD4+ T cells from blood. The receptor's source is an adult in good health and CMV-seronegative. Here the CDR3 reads CASSVEANTDTQYF. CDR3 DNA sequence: TGTGCCAGCAGCGTAGAGGCCAACACAGATACGCAGTATTTT.